These T cell receptor beta chains were read from a single sample in a study of CD8+ T cells in alopecia areata. TCRdb keeps only in-frame clones here, not all; method: immunoSEQ multiplex PCR. The table shows more than 100,000 clones, with about 50% occurring only once. Sequencing was performed on CD4+ T cells sorted from blood, taken at week 4, from a patient treated with tofacitinib. The receptors stem from a human donor with alopecia areata. Each CDR3 is given with its conserved first and last residue. Each record gives: clone size, D gene, V gene, J gene, CDR3 protein, CDR3 DNA. The D gene is left open where the match is weak. Not every row has a clone size; where given, it reads once, few, many or a size class.

few	TRBD1	TRBV7-2	TRBJ1-2	CASSSDRGGYTF	TGTGCCAGCAGCTCGGACAGGGGTGGCTACACCTTC
.	.	TRBV29-1	TRBJ1-1	CSVCRQGNTEAFF	TGCAGCGTTTGTCGGCAGGGGAACACTGAAGCTTTCTTT
few	.	TRBV18	TRBJ2-7	CASSPPGSWGDEQYF	TGTGCCAGCTCACCACCGGGGAGCTGGGGGGACGAGCAGTACTTC
once	.	TRBV30	TRBJ2-4	CAWAVSGISIQYF	TGTGCCTGGGCAGTATCGGGGATTAGCATTCAGTACTTC
.	TRBD1	TRBV29-1	TRBJ1-5	CSVGQDNQPQHF	TGCAGCGTCGGACAGGACAATCAGCCCCAGCATTTT
few	TRBD1	TRBV27	TRBJ1-2	CASSRDRGYGYTF	TGTGCCAGCAGCCGGGACAGGGGCTATGGCTACACCTTC
.	.	TRBV2	TRBJ1-6	CASSEVAPGWALHF	TGTGCCAGCAGTGAAGTAGCCCCGGGGTGGGCCCTCCACTTT
.	.	TRBV27	TRBJ1-1	CASRQGWTEAFF	TGTGCCAGCAGACAGGGTTGGACTGAAGCTTTCTTT
few	TRBD2	TRBV5-4	TRBJ2-5	CASSRGLAGETQYF	TGTGCCAGCAGCCGGGGGCTAGCGGGAGAGACCCAGTACTTC
.	.	TRBV6-5	TRBJ2-7	CASGRGNEQYF	TGTGCCAGCGGGAGAGGGAACGAGCAGTACTTC
.	.	TRBV30	TRBJ1-4	CAWSRGNEKLFF	TGTGCCTGGAGTCGGGGTAATGAAAAACTGTTTTTT
few	.	TRBV29-1	TRBJ2-7	CSVVMTGRYEQYF	TGCAGCGTTGTTATGACAGGGAGGTACGAGCAGTACTTC
.	TRBD1	TRBV29-1	TRBJ1-1	CSAEQGRKAFF	TGCAGCGCCGAACAGGGGAGGAAAGCTTTCTTT
once	TRBD1	TRBV27	TRBJ1-2	CASSLNRGIYTF	TGTGCCAGCAGTTTGAACAGGGGGATCTACACCTTC
.	.	TRBV29-1	TRBJ1-1	CSAGDTEAFF	TGCAGCGCGGGGGACACTGAAGCTTTCTTT
.	TRBD2	TRBV6-5	TRBJ2-7	CASRPTRTSGYEQYF	TGTGCCAGCAGACCCACCAGGACTAGCGGCTACGAGCAGTACTTC
.	.	TRBV7-9	TRBJ2-5	CASSSDSSPETQYF	TGTGCCAGCAGCTCCGACAGTTCTCCGGAGACCCAGTACTTC
.	.	TRBV29-1	TRBJ2-7	CSVQGSYEQYF	TGCAGCGTCCAGGGGTCCTACGAGCAGTACTTC
.	TRBD1	TRBV18	TRBJ2-6	CASSPDRAPGANVLTF	TGTGCCAGCTCACCAGACAGGGCCCCTGGGGCCAACGTCCTGACTTTC
.	.	TRBV5-4	TRBJ2-3	CASSLEGWDTQYF	TGTGCCAGCAGCTTGGAGGGTTGGGATACGCAGTATTTT
.	.	TRBV29-1	TRBJ1-2	CSVDEGASYGYTF	TGCAGCGTTGACGAGGGCGCCTCCTATGGCTACACCTTC
few	.	TRBV7-2	TRBJ2-3	CASSLDTDVDTQYF	TGTGCCAGCAGCTTAGACACAGATGTGGATACGCAGTATTTT
.	TRBD1	TRBV9	TRBJ1-6	CASSPGTGLPTPLHF	TGTGCCAGCAGCCCGGGGACAGGGTTACCCACACCCCTCCACTTT
.	TRBD1	TRBV5-5	TRBJ1-2	CASSPGTGLIFRGYTF	TGTGCCAGCAGCCCCGGGACAGGCTTAATATTTCGTGGCTACACCTTC
.	TRBD1	TRBV29-1	TRBJ1-5	CSVVSGTGGNQPQHF	TGCAGCGTTGTTTCCGGGACAGGGGGAAATCAGCCCCAGCATTTT
many	TRBD2	TRBV11-2	TRBJ2-7	CASSLGWRGAFYEQYF	TGTGCCAGCAGCTTAGGGTGGCGGGGGGCATTCTACGAGCAGTACTTC
.	.	TRBV19	TRBJ1-2	CASRWGPGAHYGYTF	TGTGCCAGTAGATGGGGGCCGGGGGCCCACTATGGCTACACCTTC
.	.	TRBV9	TRBJ1-2	CASKNTRSYGYTF	TGTGCCAGCAAAAATACCAGGTCCTATGGCTACACCTTC
.	.	TRBV29-1	TRBJ2-3	CSDKIGDTQYF	TGCAGCGATAAGATTGGAGATACGCAGTATTTT
.	TRBD2	TRBV29-1	TRBJ2-1	CSISGRAINEQFF	TGCAGCATAAGCGGGAGGGCCATCAATGAGCAGTTCTTC
.	TRBD2	TRBV30	TRBJ2-3	CAWMTSGYTDTQYF	TGTGCCTGGATGACTAGCGGGTACACAGATACGCAGTATTTT
.	TRBD1	TRBV27	TRBJ1-5	CASSLSTGMGQPQHF	TGTGCCAGCAGTTTATCGACAGGGATGGGTCAGCCCCAGCATTTT
.	.	TRBV2	TRBJ2-5	CASSARGTQETQYF	TGTGCCAGCAGTGCCCGGGGCACGCAAGAGACCCAGTACTTC
few	TRBD1	TRBV4-1	TRBJ1-2	CASSQDLRDRGLNYGYTF	TGCGCCAGCAGCCAAGATCTGCGGGACAGGGGATTGAACTATGGCTACACCTTC
.	.	TRBV4-1	TRBJ1-5	CASSQDLGNQPQHF	TGCGCCAGCAGCCAAGATCTGGGGAATCAGCCCCAGCATTTT
few	TRBD1	TRBV29-1	TRBJ1-2	CSDRQGDSYTF	TGCAGCGATAGGCAGGGGGATAGCTACACCTTC
.	.	TRBV29-1	TRBJ1-2	CSVTRGTDYGYTF	TGCAGCGTAACCAGGGGAACTGACTATGGCTACACCTTC
.	.	TRBV6-5	TRBJ1-2	CASSSGVFGYTF	TGTGCCAGCAGTTCTGGGGTCTTCGGCTACACCTTC
.	.	TRBV10-3	TRBJ2-2	CAISESLMNTGELFF	TGTGCCATCAGTGAGTCTCTCATGAACACCGGGGAGCTGTTTTTT
.	.	TRBV4-1	TRBJ1-1	CASSQDEGRRAFF	TGCGCCAGCAGCCAAGATGAGGGGAGAAGAGCTTTCTTT
few	.	TRBV29-1	TRBJ2-3	CSVLLSLLMSTQYF	TGCAGCGTTCTTTTATCCCTCTTGATGAGTACGCAGTATTTT
many	.	TRBV19	TRBJ1-6	CASRGNWDSPLHF	TGTGCCAGTAGGGGGAATTGGGATTCACCCCTCCACTTT
.	.	TRBV5-4	TRBJ1-2	CASSYAVGGNGYTF	TGTGCCAGCAGCTATGCTGTAGGGGGGAATGGCTACACCTTC
few	TRBD2	TRBV9	TRBJ2-3	CASSSGLAADTQYF	TGTGCCAGCAGCTCCGGACTAGCGGCAGATACGCAGTATTTT
.	.	TRBV18	TRBJ2-1	CASSGHNEQFF	TGTGCCAGCTCAGGGCACAATGAGCAGTTCTTC
once	.	TRBV6-5	TRBJ2-3	CASRAAGADTQYF	TGTGCCAGCAGAGCTGCAGGGGCAGATACGCAGTATTTT
.	.	TRBV30	TRBJ2-7	CAWSSTYEQYF	TGTGCCTGGAGTTCGACCTACGAGCAGTACTTC
.	TRBD2	TRBV15	TRBJ2-2	CATGAGLTGELFF	TGTGCCACCGGAGCGGGACTTACCGGGGAGCTGTTTTTT
.	.	TRBV5-1	TRBJ2-5	CASSSRARGETQYF	TGCGCCAGCAGTAGCAGGGCACGGGGAGAGACCCAGTACTTC